The 18 T cell receptor beta chains presented below share a single source sample, sequenced in a study of CD8 T cells in Susac syndrome. RNA amounts of roughly 0.45 to 1 ug underwent reverse transcription with random hexamers. In TCRdb, the immunoSEQ multiplex PCR reads were re-called with MiXCR into one record per CDR3 protein. The sample lists roughly 120,000 distinct CDR3 sequences; 80% to 95% were seen once. Material for sequencing was CD8+ T cells from PBMCs. The receptors here all came from a human donor with multiple sclerosis.

The V gene is TRBV6-7, the J gene TRBJ2-3, with D tentatively TRBD2 (5 bases). TRBV6-7 is labeled an ORF, and its function is uncertain. The length of the CDR3 is 17 residues. Trimming shortened V by 5 bases and J by 4 bases, and 22 bases separated the two germline ends. The DNA of the CDR3 is TGTGCCAGCAGTAGGCCGACGGCGGGCCCCCCACCAGATACGCAGTATTTT. Residues: CASSRPTAGPPPDTQYF.

The rearrangement uses TRBV28 and TRBJ2-5; D may be TRBD1 or TRBD2 (5 bases each). Germline V gene sequence: CDR1 MDHEN, CDR2 SYDVKM. This CDR3 is 10 amino acids long. The ends were cut back, 8 bases at V and 5 bases at J, with 6 bases in the middle. This chain's CDR3 is CASEGETQYF. CDR3 in DNA: TGTGCCAGCGAGGGGGAGACCCAGTACTTC.

This rearrangement joins TRBV20-1 to TRBJ2-3; D is ambiguous. The CDR3 sequence is 11 residues long. Germline V gene data show CDR1 as DFQATT and CDR2 as SNEGSKA (reference sequence). V was shortened by 5 bases and J by 4 bases, with 7 bases between the two germline ends. CDR3 nucleotides: TGCAGTGCTCGAATCGCAGATACGCAGTATTTT. Its protein product is CSARIADTQYF.

The chain links TRBV5-1 to TRBJ2-2; D is perhaps TRBD2 (6 bases). The ends were cut back, 3 bases at V and 0 bases at J, with 18 bases in the middle. Germline V gives CDR1 SGHRS, CDR2 YFSETQ. This CDR3 contains 18 residues. CDR3 in DNA: TGCGCCAGCAGCTCCATCTACCGCCCGGGAGCGAACACCGGGGAGCTGTTTTTT. Translating it yields CASSSIYRPGANTGELFF. Together with reference TRBV5-1 and TRBJ2-2, the CDR3 gives the full variable domain: KAGVTQTPRYLIKTRGQQVTLSCSPISGHRSVSWYQQTPGQGLQFLFEYFSETQRNKGNFPGRFSGRQFSNSRSEMNVSTLELGDSALYLCASSSIYRPGANTGELFFGEGSRLTVL.

The J gene is TRBJ1-1, the V gene TRBV24-1, with a weak D call TRBD1 (5 bases). Trimming stripped 7 bases from V and 1 base from J, with 9 bases between. Germline loops: CDR1 KGHDR, CDR2 SFDVKD. The CDR3 is made up of 13 amino acids. The CDR3 reads CATRSGENTEAFF. The CDR3 bases are TGTGCCACCAGATCGGGGGAGAACACTGAAGCTTTCTTT.

The rearrangement uses TRBV7-6 and TRBJ2-5; 7 bases agree with TRBD2. J lost 5 bases, V lost 4 bases, and 7 bases had no gene match. Germline lookup yields CDR1 SGHVS and CDR2 FNYEAQ. This CDR3 contains 14 residues. The CDR3 region is CASSSRGMGETQYF. For the CDR3, the DNA is TGTGCCAGCAGCTCGCGGGGGATGGGGGAGACCCAGTACTTC.

The chain recombines TRBV27 with TRBJ2-7; D unresolved. The CDR3 sequence is 13 residues long. V dropped 2 bases and J dropped 2 bases, with 7 bases sitting between them. Germline values: CDR1 MNHEY, CDR2 SMNVEV (reference sequence). The CDR3 DNA follows: TGTGCCAGCAGTTTACGCTTTACCTACGAGCAGTACTTC. Translated: CASSLRFTYEQYF.

The J gene is TRBJ2-1, the V gene TRBV12-5; 8 nucleotides agree with TRBD1. Unmatched junction bases numbered 5, after V lost 4 bases and J lost 0 bases. The CDR3 runs to 16 residues. The germline V gene encodes CDR1 LGHNT and CDR2 FRNRAP. Here the CDR3 reads CASGWLTGDSYNEQFF. DNA for the CDR3: TGTGCTAGTGGTTGGCTGACAGGGGACTCCTACAATGAGCAGTTCTTC.

The V call is TRBV10-2, the J call TRBJ1-5; D is unresolved. Trimming shortened V by 4 bases and J by 2 bases, and 12 bases separated the two germline ends. CDR1 and CDR2 from the germline V gene are WSHSY and SAAADI. The CDR3 consists of 15 residues. The CDR3 region is CASSVRGSGNQPQHF. CDR3 bases: TGCGCCAGCAGTGTTCGAGGGTCAGGCAATCAGCCCCAGCATTTT.

The rearrangement uses TRBV4-1 and TRBJ1-6; no clear D gene. The CDR3 runs 15 residues. The V end lost 0 bases, the J end lost 4 bases, and 7 bases lay between the germline ends. Germline loops: CDR1 MGHRA, CDR2 YSYEKL. The CDR3 coding sequence is TGCGCCAGCAGCCAAGATGCTAGTTATAATTCACCCCTCCACTTT. Translation gives CASSQDASYNSPLHF.

The chain links TRBV2 to TRBJ1-2, with D uncertain. V gave up 4 bases and J gave up 4 bases, with 16 bases separating them. There are 15 residues in the CDR3. The germline CDR1 and CDR2 sequences are SNHLY and FYNNEI. For the CDR3, the DNA is TGTGCCAGCAGTGTAGTAGGGCATGGGCTCTATGGCTACACCTTC. Translating it yields CASSVVGHGLYGYTF.

J is TRBJ1-1 and V is TRBV5-1; D unclear. The CDR3 has 12 residues. V gave up 5 bases and J gave up 1 base, with 6 bases separating them. Per germline, CDR1 SGHRS and CDR2 YFSETQ. Here the CDR3 DNA reads TGCGCCAGCAGGGTGGGGAACACTGAAGCTTTCTTT. This translates into CASRVGNTEAFF.

The CDR3 sequence: CASSQVSANTGELFF. In DNA, the CDR3 is TGTGCCAGCAGCCAAGTTTCCGCGAACACCGGGGAGCTGTTTTTT. J is TRBJ2-2 and V is TRBV3-1; D remains unclear. Germline V gives CDR1 LGHDT, CDR2 YNNKEL (reference sequence). This CDR3 contains 15 residues. V gave up 1 base and J gave up 0 bases, with 6 bases separating them. Together with reference TRBV3-1 and TRBJ2-2, the CDR3 gives the full variable domain: DTAVSQTPKYLVTQMGNDKSIKCEQNLGHDTMYWYKQDSKKFLKIMFSYNNKELIINETVPNRFSPKSPDKAHLNLHINSLELGDSAVYFCASSQVSANTGELFFGEGSRLTVL.

This clonotype was detected only a few times. This CDR3 reads CASRGQGSTEAFF. CDR3 sequence (DNA): TGTGCCAGCAGGGGACAGGGTAGCACTGAAGCTTTCTTT. V usage is TRBV27 and J usage is TRBJ1-1; TRBD1 agrees at 9 bases. This CDR3 comprises 13 residues. With V trimmed by 6 bases and J by 4 bases, 3 bases remained unmatched. From germline, CDR1 is MNHEY and CDR2 SMNVEV (reference sequence).

The rearrangement uses TRBV29-1 and TRBJ2-3; no reliable D call. Germline lookup yields CDR1 SQVTM and CDR2 ANQGSEA. The CDR3 is 15 residues long. Trimming took 0 bases from V and 0 from J, leaving 10 bases between them. CDR3 sequence (DNA): TGCAGCGTTGAAGAAGAAGGTCAGAGCACAGATACGCAGTATTTT. It translates to CSVEEEGQSTDTQYF.

This clonotype appeared a single time. This chain joins TRBV7-9 and TRBJ1-1; D possibly corresponds to TRBD1 (5 bases). The germline gives CDR1 SEHNR, CDR2 FQNEAQ (reference sequence). CDR3 length equals 11 residues. Trimming cost V 3 bases and J 11 bases, with 10 bases left between them. The CDR3 DNA is TGTGCCAGCAGCTTGGGGCTCTTTGCTTTCTTT. This encodes CASSLGLFAFF.

The chain couples TRBV4-1 to TRBJ2-7; tentatively, D is TRBD1 (5 bases). The ends were cut back, 2 bases at V and 7 bases at J, with 18 bases in the middle. CDR3 length: 15 amino acids. Germline CDR1 is MGHRA and CDR2 is YSYEKL. DNA of the CDR3: TGCGCCAGCAGCCAAATCCCGGACATCCGCTGGGAGCAGTACTTC. It translates to CASSQIPDIRWEQYF.

This chain uses TRBV27 with TRBJ2-1, with D hard to call. The CDR3 consists of 12 residues. Germline V gene sequence: CDR1 MNHEY, CDR2 SMNVEV (reference sequence). V was pared by 3 bases and J by 3 bases, with 3 bases between. CDR3 in amino acids: CASSFFYNEQFF. The DNA of the CDR3 is TGTGCCAGCAGTTTTTTCTACAATGAGCAGTTCTTC.